The source of this TCR beta chain is a study of T-cell memory formation after mild COVID-19. In the study overall: Each donor largely had its own TCR clusters. General study points: Contracting CD8+ clones were enriched in EMRA, CD4+ mainly in CM and EM. There were some responding clones in pre-infection memory, which suggested that cross-reactive memory had joined.

The CDR3 covers 16 residues. Trimming took off 5 bases at V and 3 bases at J, with 17 bases between the two ends. A few counts support this clonotype. The antigen is not known. A 5'RACE reaction primed in the constant segment made cDNA libraries of TCR alpha and TCR beta, and these carried sample barcodes and UMIs. Each CDR3 protein gets one entry after TCRdb re-called the 5' RACE reads with MiXCR. The sample holds approximately 290,000 distinct CDR3 sequences, approximately 8% seen once. The origin of this receptor is a man younger than 30 who had mild COVID-19 (a few samples of this study predate the infection). Cell type and time point are not known. The sequencing sample was made of PBMCs or a T cell subset sorted from them (not recorded which). The chain joins TRBV12-3 or TRBV12-4 to TRBJ2-1; perhaps TRBD1 as D (6 bases). In nucleotides, the CDR3 is TGTGCCAGCAGTGCTTATACAGGGAGCCTCTACAATGAGCAGTTCTTC. Translation: CASSAYTGSLYNEQFF.